In this sample, the clone carrying this T cell receptor beta chain turned up a few times. Its antigen is still unknown. The data originate from a study of cytomegalovirus exposure and HLA in healthy donors. Study summary: Genotyping of 400 or so donors showed that 80% to 85% belonged to the Caucasian-associated ancestry cluster. Study-wide points: Sequences of the TCR beta chain were said to predict the HLA-A and HLA-B alleles of most subjects accurately. The study designated about 180 TCR beta chains cytomegalovirus-associated. Reports indicated that the classifier achieved high specificity and sensitivity in diagnosing cytomegalovirus status.

CDR1 is MNHNY and CDR2 is SVGAGI in the germline V gene (reference sequence). Trimming shortened V by 5 bases and J by 5 bases, and 12 bases separated the two germline ends. CDR3 length: 13 amino acids. 13 Jbeta primers and 60 Vbeta primers were used for the PCR. Using immunoSEQ multiplex PCR, the repertoire was profiled, and TCRdb retains in-frame clones only, with some absent. The table shows roughly 170,000 clones, with approximately 84% occurring only once. The TCR was taken from a girl between 10 and 17 years old in good health and CMV-seropositive. Material: PBMCs. The gene calls are TRBV6-6 and TRBJ2-5; the D gene is possibly TRBD1 (6 bases). CDR3 in amino acids: CASSRGGRETQYF. DNA of the CDR3: TGTGCCAGCAGTCGAGGGGGTAGGGAGACCCAGTACTTC.